Shown below are 5 T cell receptor beta chains from a single sample sequenced in a study of control samples from healthy donors and cancer patients. Generated by immunoSEQ multiplex PCR, the TCRdb table keeps only in-frame clones and is missing some. The sample carries about 89,000 clones, about 85% recorded once. The specimen sequenced was blood. Receptors were obtained from a woman aged 40 to 49 in good health.

This sequence joins TRBV24-1 and TRBJ2-2; unclear D gene. The V end lost 3 bases, the J end lost 4 bases, and 11 bases lay between the germline ends. Germline CDR1 is KGHDR and CDR2 is SFDVKD. The CDR3 runs to 15 residues. CDR3 in amino acids: CATSDRPIPTGELFF. CDR3 DNA sequence: TGTGCCACCAGTGATCGCCCTATACCCACCGGGGAGCTGTTTTTT.

V is TRBV7-2 and J is TRBJ1-2; D is undetermined. The CDR3 loop spans 14 amino acids. V lost 8 bases, J lost 6 bases, and 19 bases lay in between. Looked up from germline, CDR1 is SGHTA and CDR2 is FQGNSA. The CDR3 loop is CASCPYRERDGYTF. In nucleotides, the CDR3 is TGTGCCAGCTGCCCCTACCGTGAGAGGGATGGCTACACCTTC.

The rearrangement uses TRBV6-5 and TRBJ1-1; D is uncertain. There are 15 residues in the CDR3. Germline V CDR1 and CDR2: MNHEY, SVGAGI. Trimming removed 7 bases at V and 1 base at J, with 16 bases between. CDR3 bases: TGTGCCAGCATCCTTTCGGGAATCACGAACACTGAAGCTTTCTTT. It codes for CASILSGITNTEAFF.

In its sample, this clone was seen once. This chain joins TRBV7-2 and TRBJ2-3; 8 bases map to TRBD2. J lost 9 bases, V lost 5 bases, and 19 bases had no gene match. Germline-derived CDR1 and CDR2 are SGHTA and FQGNSA. The CDR3 runs to 17 residues. The CDR3 nucleotides are TGTGCCAGCAGCCCCCTGTCGGGGGGGGTGGGGCGGGGCACGCAGTATTTT. It specifies CASSPLSGGVGRGTQYF.

J is TRBJ1-3 and V is TRBV10-2; D is undetermined. Germline CDR1 is WSHSY and CDR2 is SAAADI. Trimming stripped 3 bases from V and 1 base from J, with 7 bases between. The CDR3 totals 14 residues. The CDR3 region is CASSDAVSGNTIYF. The CDR3 DNA reads TGCGCCAGCAGTGACGCGGTTTCTGGAAACACCATATATTTT.